A single sample is the source of the 6 T cell receptor beta chains below, sequenced in a study of OX40 agonist ivuxolimab in advanced cancers. TCRdb's copy holds only in-frame clones and misses some; the assay was immunoSEQ multiplex PCR. The data show 65,000 to 95,000 clones, about 92% seen once. The specimen comprised CD4+ or CD8+ T cells sorted from blood, sampled in a trial of the OX40 agonist ivuxolimab. The receptors come from an adult with an advanced solid tumor such as melanoma, head and neck, liver or kidney cancer.

Concerning this clone itself: The junction shows a germline mismatch at one end, possibly a read error. The rearrangement uses TRBV15 and TRBJ1-5; D is perhaps TRBD1 (5 bases). CDR1 and CDR2 from the germline V gene are LNHNV and YYDKDF (reference sequence). This CDR3 has 15 amino acids. CDR3 coding DNA: TGTACCACCAGCAGAGATCCCGGGGGAGGGCGGCCCCAGCATTTT. This sequence encodes CTTSRDPGGGRPQHF.

The CDR3 DNA is TGTGCCAGCAGAACCGAGGGGACAGGGCCAAACGAGCAGTACTTC. It specifies CASRTEGTGPNEQYF. V usage is TRBV28 and J usage is TRBJ2-7; 9 bases are a match to TRBD1. The CDR3 loop spans 15 amino acids. Germline V lookup: CDR1 MDHEN, CDR2 SYDVKM. V shed 6 bases, J shed 5 bases, and the junction held 11 bases outside the gene matches.

V is TRBV5-6 and J is TRBJ1-2; D gene ambiguous. The CDR3 is 13 amino acids. V gave up 0 bases and J gave up 3 bases, with 6 bases separating them. The germline V gene encodes CDR1 SGHDT and CDR2 YYEEEE. In DNA form, the CDR3 reads TGTGCCAGCAGCTTGGGAGGAGACTATGGCTACACCTTC. Amino acids: CASSLGGDYGYTF.

CDR3 loop: CASSSLPYEQYF. The CDR3 bases are TGTGCCAGCAGTTCACTCCCGTACGAGCAGTACTTC. The chain carries TRBV25-1 and TRBJ2-7; D not resolved. Trimming left V 5 bases short and J 4 bases short, with 9 bases between. This CDR3 is built from 12 residues. Germline-derived CDR1 and CDR2 are MGHDK and SYGVNS.

The chain joins TRBV2 to TRBJ2-4; D ambiguous. The CDR3 has 16 amino acids. The germline V and J ends were trimmed by 8 bases and 0 bases, with 17 bases remaining between them. The germline V gene has CDR1 SNHLY and CDR2 FYNNEI. CDR3 DNA sequence: TGTGCCAGCGGGCTCTCTCTGAGTACAGCCAAAAACATTCAGTACTTC. This translates into CASGLSLSTAKNIQYF.

The CDR3: CASTSYEQYF. For the CDR3, the DNA is TGTGCCAGCACATCCTACGAGCAGTACTTC. This chain joins TRBV6-4 and TRBJ2-7, with unresolved D. This CDR3 is 10 amino acids long. Trimming left V 7 bases short and J 1 base short, with 2 bases between. Germline values: CDR1 MRHNA, CDR2 SNTAGT.